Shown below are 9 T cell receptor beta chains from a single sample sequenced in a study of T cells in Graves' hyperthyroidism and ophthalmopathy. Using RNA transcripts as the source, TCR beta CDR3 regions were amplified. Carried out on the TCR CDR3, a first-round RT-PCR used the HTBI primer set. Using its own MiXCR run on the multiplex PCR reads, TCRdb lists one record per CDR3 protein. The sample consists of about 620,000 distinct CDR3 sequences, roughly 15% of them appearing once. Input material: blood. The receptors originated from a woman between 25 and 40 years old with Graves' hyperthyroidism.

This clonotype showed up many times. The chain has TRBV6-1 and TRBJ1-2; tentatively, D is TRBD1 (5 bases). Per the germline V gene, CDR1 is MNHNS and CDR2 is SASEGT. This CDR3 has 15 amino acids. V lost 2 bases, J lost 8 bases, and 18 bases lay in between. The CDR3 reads CASSETGLQGAGYTF. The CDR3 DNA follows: TGTGCCAGCAGTGAAACAGGACTTCAGGGCGCCGGCTACACCTTC.

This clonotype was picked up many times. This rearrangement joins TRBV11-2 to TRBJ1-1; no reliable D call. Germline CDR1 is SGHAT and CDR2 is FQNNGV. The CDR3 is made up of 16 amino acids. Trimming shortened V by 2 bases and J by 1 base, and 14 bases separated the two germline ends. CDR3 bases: TGTGCCAGCAGCTTACCTTACTCTCAGAAGAACACTGAAGCTTTCTTT. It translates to CASSLPYSQKNTEAFF.

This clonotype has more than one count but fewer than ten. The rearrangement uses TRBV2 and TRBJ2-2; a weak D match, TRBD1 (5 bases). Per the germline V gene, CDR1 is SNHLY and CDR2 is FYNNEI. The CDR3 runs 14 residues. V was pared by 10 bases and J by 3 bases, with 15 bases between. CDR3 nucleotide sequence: TGTGCCACCAGGGTGCAGGGTTACACCGGGGAGCTGTTTTTT. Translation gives CATRVQGYTGELFF.

CDR3 nucleotides: TGTGCCAGCAGTTACCTTATAGCGGGCCTCACAGATACGCAGTATTTT. This translates into CASSYLIAGLTDTQYF. V and J are TRBV6-5 and TRBJ2-3, with 7 bases lining up with TRBD2. The germline gives CDR1 MNHEY, CDR2 SVGAGI. V lost 2 bases to trimming and J lost 2 bases; unmatched junction nucleotides: 7. CDR3 length equals 16 residues.

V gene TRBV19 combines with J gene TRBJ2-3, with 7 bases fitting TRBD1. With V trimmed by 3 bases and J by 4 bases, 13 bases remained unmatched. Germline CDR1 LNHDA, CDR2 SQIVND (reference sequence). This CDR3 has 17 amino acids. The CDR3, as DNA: TGTGCCAGTAGTATCTGGGAAAACAGGGGAATCTCAGATACGCAGTATTTT. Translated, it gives CASSIWENRGISDTQYF.

The CDR3 bases are TGTGCCTGGAGCGGGAGGTCCGGCGAGCAGTACTTC. Translation gives CAWSGRSGEQYF. The rearrangement links TRBV30 to TRBJ2-7, with 7 positions matching TRBD2. There are 12 residues in the CDR3. In germline, CDR1 is GTSNPN, CDR2 SVGIG (reference sequence). Losses at the gene ends were 3 bases for V and 6 bases for J; bases not matched to a gene: 5.

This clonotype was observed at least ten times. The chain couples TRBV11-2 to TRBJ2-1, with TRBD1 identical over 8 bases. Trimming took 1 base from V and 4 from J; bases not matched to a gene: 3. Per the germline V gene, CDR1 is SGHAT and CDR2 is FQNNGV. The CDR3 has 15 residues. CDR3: CASSLGQGIYNEQFF. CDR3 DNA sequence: TGTGCCAGCAGCTTAGGACAGGGGATATACAATGAGCAGTTCTTC.

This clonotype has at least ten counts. CDR3 sequence (DNA): TGTGCCAGCGGACAGGGGCCGGATTCACCCCTCCACTTT. Protein: CASGQGPDSPLHF. J is TRBJ1-6 and V is TRBV7-3, with 9 bases fitting TRBD1. This CDR3 contains 13 residues. The germline V gene has CDR1 SGHTA and CDR2 FQGTGA. The V gene end was trimmed by 8 bases and the J gene end by 8 bases; junction bases not matched to a gene: 4. The variable domain in full, completed from reference TRBV7-3 and TRBJ1-6, reads GAGVSQTPSNKVTEKGKYVELRCDPISGHTALYWYRQSLGQGPEFLIYFQGTGAADDSGLPNDRFFAVRPEGSVSTLKIQRTERGDSAVYLCASGQGPDSPLHFGNGTRLTVT.

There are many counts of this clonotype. This chain's CDR3 is CASIGGTGSYEQYF. CDR3 in DNA: TGTGCCAGCATCGGCGGGACAGGGTCCTACGAGCAGTACTTC. J is TRBJ2-7 and V is TRBV6-2 or TRBV6-3; 9 nucleotides agree with TRBD1. V trimming: 7 bases; J trimming: 1 base; junction bases outside the gene matches: 5. The CDR3 extends over 14 amino acids. CDR1 and CDR2 from the germline V gene are MNHEY and SVGEGT.